This T cell receptor beta chain was observed in a study of blood T cell repertoires in COVID-19. Study background: Some COVID-19 samples were acute and others convalescent; all came from the United States, Italy and Spain. From T cells, B-cell-depleted T cells, or PBMCs came the material, which was cDNA or gDNA.

This clone was detected once. Per the study methods: It was from reference gene primer amplification that nucleated cell counts were estimated. TCRdb's copy holds only in-frame clones and misses some; the assay was immunoSEQ multiplex PCR. The DNA was the basis for D and trimming; V, J and clone size are from that table. The table lists approximately 110,000 clones, less than 80% of them singletons. The CDR3 totals 15 residues. CDR1 MNHEY and CDR2 SVGAGI come from the germline V gene. V lost 6 bases, J lost 8 bases, and 8 bases stayed unmatched. The sequenced sample consisted of peripheral blood. This receptor was obtained from a man between 65 and 85 years old with active or convalescent COVID-19. The chain combines TRBV6-5 with TRBJ2-1, with TRBD2 identical over 12 bases. The CDR3 loop is CASRPPSGRAYEQFF. CDR3 sequence (DNA): TGTGCCAGCAGGCCGCCTAGCGGGAGGGCCTATGAGCAGTTCTTC.